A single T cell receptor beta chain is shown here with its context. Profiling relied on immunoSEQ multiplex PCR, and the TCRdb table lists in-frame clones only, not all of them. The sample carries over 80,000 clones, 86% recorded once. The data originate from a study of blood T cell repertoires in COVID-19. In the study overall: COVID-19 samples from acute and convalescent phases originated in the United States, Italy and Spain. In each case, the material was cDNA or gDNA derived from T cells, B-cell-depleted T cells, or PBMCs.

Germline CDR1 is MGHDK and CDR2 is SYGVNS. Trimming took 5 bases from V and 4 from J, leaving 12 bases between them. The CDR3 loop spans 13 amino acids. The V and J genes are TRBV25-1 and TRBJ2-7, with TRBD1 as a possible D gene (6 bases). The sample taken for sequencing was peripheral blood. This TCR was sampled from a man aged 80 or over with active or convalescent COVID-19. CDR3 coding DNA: TGTGCCAGCAGTCAAGGGGGTTTGTACGAGCAGTACTTC. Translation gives CASSQGGLYEQYF.